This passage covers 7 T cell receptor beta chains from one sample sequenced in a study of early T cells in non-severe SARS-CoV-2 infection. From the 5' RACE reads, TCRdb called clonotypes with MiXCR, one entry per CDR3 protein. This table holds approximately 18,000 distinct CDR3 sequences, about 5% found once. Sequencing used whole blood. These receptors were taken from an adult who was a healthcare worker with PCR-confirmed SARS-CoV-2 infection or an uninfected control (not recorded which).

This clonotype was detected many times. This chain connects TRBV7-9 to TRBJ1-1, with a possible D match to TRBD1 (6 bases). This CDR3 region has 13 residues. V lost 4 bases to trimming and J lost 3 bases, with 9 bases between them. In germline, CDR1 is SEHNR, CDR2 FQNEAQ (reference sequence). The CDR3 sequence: CASSSGQHTEAFF. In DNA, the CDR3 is TGTGCCAGCAGCTCAGGACAGCACACTGAAGCTTTCTTT.

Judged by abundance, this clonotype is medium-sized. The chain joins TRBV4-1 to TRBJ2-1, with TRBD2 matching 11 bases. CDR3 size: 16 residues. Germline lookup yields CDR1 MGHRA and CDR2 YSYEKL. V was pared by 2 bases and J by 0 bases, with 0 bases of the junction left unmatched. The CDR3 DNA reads TGCGCCAGCAGCCAAACTAGCGGGAGCTCCTACAATGAGCAGTTCTTC. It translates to CASSQTSGSSYNEQFF.

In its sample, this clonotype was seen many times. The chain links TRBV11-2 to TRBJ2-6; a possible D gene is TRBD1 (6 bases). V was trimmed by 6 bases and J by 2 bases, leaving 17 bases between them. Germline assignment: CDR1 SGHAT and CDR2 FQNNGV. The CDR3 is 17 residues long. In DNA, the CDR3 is TGTGCCAGCAGAACCTCGGGCAGGGGAACTGGGGCCAACGTCCTGACTTTC. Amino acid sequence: CASRTSGRGTGANVLTF.

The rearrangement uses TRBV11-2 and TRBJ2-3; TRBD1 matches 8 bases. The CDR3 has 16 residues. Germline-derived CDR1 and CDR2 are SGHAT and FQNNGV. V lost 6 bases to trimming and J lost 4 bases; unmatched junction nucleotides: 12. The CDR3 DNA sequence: TGTGCCAGCAGTAACTCGGACAGGGCAATCGCAGATACGCAGTATTTT. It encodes CASSNSDRAIADTQYF.

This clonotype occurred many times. CDR3 DNA: TGTGCCAGTAGTGGGAGAAGAACAGATACGCAGTATTTT. This translates into CASSGRRTDTQYF. The V and J genes are TRBV19 and TRBJ2-3, with D tentatively TRBD2 (5 bases). Trimming left V 5 bases short and J 3 bases short, with 9 bases between. The CDR3 contains 13 residues. CDR1 is LNHDA and CDR2 is SQIVND in the germline V gene (reference sequence).

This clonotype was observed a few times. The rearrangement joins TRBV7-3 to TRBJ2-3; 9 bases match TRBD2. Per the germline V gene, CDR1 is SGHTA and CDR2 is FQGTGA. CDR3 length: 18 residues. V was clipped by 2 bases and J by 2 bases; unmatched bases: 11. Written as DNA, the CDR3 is TGTGCCAGCAGCTTACGGGGGACTAGCCCTTTCTACACAGATACGCAGTATTTT. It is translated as CASSLRGTSPFYTDTQYF.

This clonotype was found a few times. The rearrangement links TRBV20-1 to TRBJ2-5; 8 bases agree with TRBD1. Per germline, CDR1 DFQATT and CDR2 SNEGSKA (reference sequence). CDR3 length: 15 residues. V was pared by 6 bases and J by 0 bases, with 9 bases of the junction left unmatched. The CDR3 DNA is TGCAGTGCCATCGACGTACAGGGGGACCAAGAGACCCAGTACTTC. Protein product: CSAIDVQGDQETQYF.